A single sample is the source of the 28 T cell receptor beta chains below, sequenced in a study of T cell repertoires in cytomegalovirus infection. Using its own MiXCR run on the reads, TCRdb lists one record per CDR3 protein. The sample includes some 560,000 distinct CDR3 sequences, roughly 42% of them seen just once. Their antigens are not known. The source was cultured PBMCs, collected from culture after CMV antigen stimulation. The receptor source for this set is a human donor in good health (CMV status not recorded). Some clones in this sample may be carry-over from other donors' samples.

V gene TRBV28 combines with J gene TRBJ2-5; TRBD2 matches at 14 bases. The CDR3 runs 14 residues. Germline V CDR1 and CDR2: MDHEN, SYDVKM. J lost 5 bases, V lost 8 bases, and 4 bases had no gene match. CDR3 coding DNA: TGTGCCAGCGAAGGGACTAGCGGGGGTGAGACCCAGTACTTC. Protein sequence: CASEGTSGGETQYF.

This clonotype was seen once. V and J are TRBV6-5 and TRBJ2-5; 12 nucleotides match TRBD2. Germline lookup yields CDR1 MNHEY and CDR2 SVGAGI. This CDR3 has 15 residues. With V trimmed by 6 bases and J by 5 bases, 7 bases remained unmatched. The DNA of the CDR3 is TGTGCCAGCAGCCGGACTAGCGGGGTCAGGGAGACCCAGTACTTC. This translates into CASSRTSGVRETQYF.

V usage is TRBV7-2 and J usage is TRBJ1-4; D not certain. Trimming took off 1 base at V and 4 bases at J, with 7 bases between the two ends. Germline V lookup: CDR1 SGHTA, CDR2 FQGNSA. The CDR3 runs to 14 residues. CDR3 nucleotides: TGTGCCAGCAGCTTAGAGCCGTATAATGAAAAACTGTTTTTT. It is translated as CASSLEPYNEKLFF. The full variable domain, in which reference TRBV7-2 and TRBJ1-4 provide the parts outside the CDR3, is GAGVSQSPSNKVTEKGKDVELRCDPISGHTALYWYRQSLGQGLEFLIYFQGNSAPDKSGLPSDRFSAERTGGSVSTLTIQRTQQEDSAVYLCASSLEPYNEKLFFGSGTQLSVL.

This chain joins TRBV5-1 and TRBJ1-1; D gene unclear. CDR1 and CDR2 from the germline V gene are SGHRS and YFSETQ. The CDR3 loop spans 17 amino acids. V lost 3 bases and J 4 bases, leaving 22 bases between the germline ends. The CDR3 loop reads CASSSVDSFGEVTEAFF. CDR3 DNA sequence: TGCGCCAGCAGCTCCGTTGACTCATTTGGGGAGGTCACTGAAGCTTTCTTT.

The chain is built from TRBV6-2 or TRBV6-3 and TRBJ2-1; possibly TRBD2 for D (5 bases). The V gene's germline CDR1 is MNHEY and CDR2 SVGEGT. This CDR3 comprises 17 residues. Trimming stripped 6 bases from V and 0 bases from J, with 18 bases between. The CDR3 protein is CASSPTTEWSSYNEQFF. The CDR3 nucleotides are TGTGCCAGCAGCCCGACTACCGAGTGGAGCTCCTACAATGAGCAGTTCTTC.

CDR3 in DNA: TGTGCCAGCAGCCCGGGGACCGGGACAGTTTCCTACAATGAGCAGTTCTTC. Translation gives CASSPGTGTVSYNEQFF. The chain is built from TRBV7-2 and TRBJ2-1; TRBD1 matches at 7 bases. Germline V gives CDR1 SGHTA, CDR2 FQGNSA. This CDR3 has 17 amino acids. The ends lost 5 bases at V and 1 base at J; junction bases unmatched: 11.

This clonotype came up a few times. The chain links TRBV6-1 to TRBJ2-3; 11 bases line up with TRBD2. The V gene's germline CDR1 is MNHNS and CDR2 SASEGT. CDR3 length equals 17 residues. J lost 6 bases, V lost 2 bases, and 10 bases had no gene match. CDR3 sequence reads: CASSERLAGGRRDTQYF. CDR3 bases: TGTGCCAGCAGTGAAAGGCTAGCGGGGGGCCGCAGGGATACGCAGTATTTT.

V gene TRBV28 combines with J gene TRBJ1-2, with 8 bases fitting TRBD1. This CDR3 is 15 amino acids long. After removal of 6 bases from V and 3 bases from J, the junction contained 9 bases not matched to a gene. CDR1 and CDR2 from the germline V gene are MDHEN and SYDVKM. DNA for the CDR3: TGTGCCAGCAGACCGCAGGGGGCGAATGACTATGGCTACACCTTC. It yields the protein CASRPQGANDYGYTF.

CDR3 loop: CSVAGDRDNQPQHF. The CDR3 bases are TGCAGCGTTGCAGGGGACAGGGATAATCAGCCCCAGCATTTT. The chain employs TRBV29-1 and TRBJ1-5; 9 bases map to TRBD1. Germline V lookup: CDR1 SQVTM, CDR2 ANQGSEA. V lost 4 bases, J lost 4 bases, and 5 bases stayed unmatched. This CDR3 spans 14 amino acids.

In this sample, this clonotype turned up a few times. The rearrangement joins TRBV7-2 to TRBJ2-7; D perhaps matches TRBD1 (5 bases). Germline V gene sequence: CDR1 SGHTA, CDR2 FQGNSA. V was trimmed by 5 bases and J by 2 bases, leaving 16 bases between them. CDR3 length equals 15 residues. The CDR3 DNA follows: TGTGCCAGCAGCCCTAACTTACAGGCCGCCTACGAGCAGTACTTC. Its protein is CASSPNLQAAYEQYF.

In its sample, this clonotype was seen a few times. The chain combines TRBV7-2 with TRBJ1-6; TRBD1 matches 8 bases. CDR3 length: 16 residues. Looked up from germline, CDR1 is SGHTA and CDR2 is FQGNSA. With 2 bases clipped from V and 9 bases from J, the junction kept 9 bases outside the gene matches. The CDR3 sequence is CASSLLWAGGGSPLHF. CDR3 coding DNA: TGTGCCAGCAGCTTACTTTGGGCAGGGGGCGGTTCACCCCTCCACTTT.

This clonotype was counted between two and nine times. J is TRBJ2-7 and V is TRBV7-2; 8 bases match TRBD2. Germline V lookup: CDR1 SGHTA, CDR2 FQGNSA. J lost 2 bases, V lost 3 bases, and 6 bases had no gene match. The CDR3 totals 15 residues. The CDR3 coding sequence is TGTGCCAGCAGCTTTGCCGGGAGGGCGACCTACGAGCAGTACTTC. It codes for CASSFAGRATYEQYF.

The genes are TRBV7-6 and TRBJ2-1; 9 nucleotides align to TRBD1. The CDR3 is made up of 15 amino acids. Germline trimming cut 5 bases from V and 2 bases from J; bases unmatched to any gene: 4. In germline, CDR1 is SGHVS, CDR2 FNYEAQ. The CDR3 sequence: CASSKDRGTYNEQFF. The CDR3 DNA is TGTGCCAGCAGCAAGGACAGGGGAACCTACAATGAGCAGTTCTTC.

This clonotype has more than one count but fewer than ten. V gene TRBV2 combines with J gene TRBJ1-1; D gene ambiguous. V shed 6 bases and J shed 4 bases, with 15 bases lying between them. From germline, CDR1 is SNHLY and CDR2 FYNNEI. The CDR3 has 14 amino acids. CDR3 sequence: CASSARMFRTEAFF. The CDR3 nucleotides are TGTGCCAGCAGCGCCAGAATGTTTCGCACTGAAGCTTTCTTT.

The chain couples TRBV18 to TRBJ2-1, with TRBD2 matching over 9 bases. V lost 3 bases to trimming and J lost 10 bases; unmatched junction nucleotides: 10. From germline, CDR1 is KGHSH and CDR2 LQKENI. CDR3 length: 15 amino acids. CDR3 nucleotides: TGTGCCAGCTCACCCCCGGGACTAGCCCCCCGAGAGCAGTTCTTC. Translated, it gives CASSPPGLAPREQFF.

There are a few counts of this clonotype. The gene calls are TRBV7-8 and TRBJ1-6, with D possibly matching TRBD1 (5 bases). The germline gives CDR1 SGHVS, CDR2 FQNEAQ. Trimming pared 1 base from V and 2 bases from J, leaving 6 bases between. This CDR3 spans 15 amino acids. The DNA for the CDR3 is TGTGCCAGCAGCTTAGGGGGGACCTATAATTCACCCCTCCACTTT. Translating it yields CASSLGGTYNSPLHF.

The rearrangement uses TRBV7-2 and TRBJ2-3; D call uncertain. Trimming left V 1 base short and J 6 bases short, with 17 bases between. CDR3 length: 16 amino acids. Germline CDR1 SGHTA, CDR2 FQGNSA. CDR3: CASSLVLRTNFDTQYF. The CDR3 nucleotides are TGTGCCAGCAGCTTAGTCTTGAGGACGAACTTTGATACGCAGTATTTT. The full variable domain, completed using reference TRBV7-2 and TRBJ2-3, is GAGVSQSPSNKVTEKGKDVELRCDPISGHTALYWYRQSLGQGLEFLIYFQGNSAPDKSGLPSDRFSAERTGGSVSTLTIQRTQQEDSAVYLCASSLVLRTNFDTQYFGPGTRLTVL.

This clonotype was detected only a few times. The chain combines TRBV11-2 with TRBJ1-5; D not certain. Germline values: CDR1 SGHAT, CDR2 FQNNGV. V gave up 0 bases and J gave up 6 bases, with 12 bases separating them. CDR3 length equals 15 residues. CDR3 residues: CASSLDGQPLQPQHF. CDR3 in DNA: TGTGCCAGCAGCTTAGACGGGCAGCCTCTTCAGCCCCAGCATTTT.

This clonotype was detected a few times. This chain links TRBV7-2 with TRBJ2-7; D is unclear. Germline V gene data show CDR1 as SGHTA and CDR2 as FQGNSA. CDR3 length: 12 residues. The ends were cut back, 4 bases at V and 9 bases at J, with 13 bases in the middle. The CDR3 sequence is CASSSSPTPQYF. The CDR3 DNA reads TGTGCCAGCAGCTCCTCCCCGACTCCGCAGTACTTC.

For the CDR3, the DNA is TGTGCCAGCAGCTTGTATATGGACACCGGGGAGCTGTTTTTT. The encoded protein is CASSLYMDTGELFF. The gene calls are TRBV7-2 and TRBJ2-2; D unresolved. Germline CDR1 and CDR2: SGHTA and FQGNSA. V gave up 3 bases and J gave up 3 bases, with 8 bases separating them. The CDR3 runs to 14 residues. Drawing the rest from reference TRBV7-2 and TRBJ2-2, the complete variable domain is GAGVSQSPSNKVTEKGKDVELRCDPISGHTALYWYRQSLGQGLEFLIYFQGNSAPDKSGLPSDRFSAERTGGSVSTLTIQRTQQEDSAVYLCASSLYMDTGELFFGEGSRLTVL.

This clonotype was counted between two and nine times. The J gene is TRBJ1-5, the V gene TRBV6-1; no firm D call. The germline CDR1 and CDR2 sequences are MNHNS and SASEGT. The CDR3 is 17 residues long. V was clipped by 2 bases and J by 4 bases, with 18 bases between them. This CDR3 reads CASSELRWPEANQPQHF. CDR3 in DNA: TGTGCCAGCAGTGAATTAAGGTGGCCAGAAGCAAATCAGCCCCAGCATTTT.

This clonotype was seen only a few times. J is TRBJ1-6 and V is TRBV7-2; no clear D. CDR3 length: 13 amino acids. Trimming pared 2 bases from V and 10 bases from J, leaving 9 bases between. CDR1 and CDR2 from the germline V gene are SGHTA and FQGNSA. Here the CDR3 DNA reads TGTGCCAGCAGCTTATACGTGGGATCACCCCTCCACTTT. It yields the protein CASSLYVGSPLHF.

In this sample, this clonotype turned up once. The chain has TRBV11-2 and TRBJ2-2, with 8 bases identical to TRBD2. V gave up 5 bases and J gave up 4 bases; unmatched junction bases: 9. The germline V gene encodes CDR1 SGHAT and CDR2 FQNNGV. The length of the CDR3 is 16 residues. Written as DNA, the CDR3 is TGTGCCAGCAGCCCGAGGACTAGCCGGGGCACCGGGGAGCTGTTTTTT. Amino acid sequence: CASSPRTSRGTGELFF.

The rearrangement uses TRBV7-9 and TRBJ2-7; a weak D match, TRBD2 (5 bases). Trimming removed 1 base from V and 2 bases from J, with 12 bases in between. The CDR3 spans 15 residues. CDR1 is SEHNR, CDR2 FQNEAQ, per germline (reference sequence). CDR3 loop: CASSLGASRTYEQYF. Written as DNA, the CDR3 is TGTGCCAGCAGCTTAGGGGCTAGCCGAACCTACGAGCAGTACTTC.

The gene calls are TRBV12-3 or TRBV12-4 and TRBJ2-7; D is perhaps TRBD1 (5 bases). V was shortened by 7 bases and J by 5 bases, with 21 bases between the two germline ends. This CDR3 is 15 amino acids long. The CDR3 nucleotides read TGTGCCAGCACCCCCCTAGGGGCAGGCAGGGACGAGCAGTACTTC. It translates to CASTPLGAGRDEQYF.

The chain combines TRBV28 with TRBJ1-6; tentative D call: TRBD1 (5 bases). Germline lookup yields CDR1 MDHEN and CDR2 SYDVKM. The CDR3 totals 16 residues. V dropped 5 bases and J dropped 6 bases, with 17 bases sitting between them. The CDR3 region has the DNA TGTGCCAGCAGTATCACCGGGGCCCGAGGTAATTCACCCCTCCACTTT. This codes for CASSITGARGNSPLHF.

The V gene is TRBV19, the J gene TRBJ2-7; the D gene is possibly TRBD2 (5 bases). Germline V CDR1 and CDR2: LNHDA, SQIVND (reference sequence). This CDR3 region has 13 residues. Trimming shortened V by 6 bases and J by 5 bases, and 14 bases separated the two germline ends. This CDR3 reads CASRPRMRDEQYF. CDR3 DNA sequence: TGTGCCAGTAGGCCCCGTATGCGGGACGAGCAGTACTTC.

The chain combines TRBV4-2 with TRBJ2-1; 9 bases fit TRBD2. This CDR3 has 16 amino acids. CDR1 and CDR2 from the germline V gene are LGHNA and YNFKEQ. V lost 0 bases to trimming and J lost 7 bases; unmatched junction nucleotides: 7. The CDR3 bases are TGTGCCAGCAGCCAAGAAGCTAGAGCGGGGGGTAATGAGCAGTTCTTC. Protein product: CASSQEARAGGNEQFF.